This is a list of T cell receptor beta chains from one sample in a study of shared T cell receptors in the human thymus. Here immunoSEQ multiplex PCR was the method, and the copy in TCRdb shows in-frame clones only, minus some. In the table there are some 720,000 clones, over 75% of which are singletons. These same data were also listed under a study on human thymus T cells.

Sample: thymocytes. Source of these receptors: a boy under three years old with a congenital heart defect. CDR3s include the opening cysteine and the closing phenylalanine or tryptophan. The D gene is left open where the match is weak. Expanded clones are given a class, and other clones once, few, many or no size at all.

v_gene,j_gene,abundance,d_gene,CDR3nt,CDR3aa
TRBV6-1,TRBJ2-5,.,TRBD1,TGTGCCAGCTGCAAGACCCGGGGACAGGAAGAGACCCAGTACTTC,CASCKTRGQEETQYF
TRBV28,TRBJ2-7,few,.,TGTGCCAGCAGTTTTAGGGGAACGGGCTACGAGCAGTACTTC,CASSFRGTGYEQYF
TRBV28,TRBJ2-7,.,.,TGTGCCAGCGGAAACCTTAGCGGCGCCTCCTACGAGCAGTACTTC,CASGNLSGASYEQYF
TRBV18,TRBJ1-2,.,.,TGTGCCAGCTCACCAGGCGGACAAGAATTCTTC,CASSPGGQEFF
TRBV7-2,TRBJ2-5,.,.,TGTGCCAGCAGCTTACGCGCTGTCGAGACCCAGTACTTC,CASSLRAVETQYF
TRBV19,TRBJ1-1,few,.,TGTGCCAGCCTGCGGGGAAGGGAAGCTTTCTTT,CASLRGREAFF
TRBV27,TRBJ2-5,.,TRBD1,TGTGCCAGCAGTCCACGGACAGGGACGTTTGAGACCCAGTACTTC,CASSPRTGTFETQYF
TRBV7-9,TRBJ2-3,few,TRBD2,TGTGCCAGCAGCTTGGTCGTGCGGGAGTTCACAGATACGCAGTATTTT,CASSLVVREFTDTQYF
TRBV5-8,TRBJ2-2,.,TRBD1,TGTGCCAGCAGCTTGGTGGGGAGAAACAGGGGCCCCGGGGAGCTGTTTTTT,CASSLVGRNRGPGELFF
TRBV9,TRBJ2-7,.,TRBD1,TGTGCCAGCAGCCCCGGGACAGGGGGTTCCTACGAGCAGTACTTC,CASSPGTGGSYEQYF
TRBV6-5,TRBJ1-2,few,.,TGTGCCAGCAGTTACGAACACAGGGTTGGCTACACCTTC,CASSYEHRVGYTF
TRBV6-6,TRBJ2-7,.,TRBD1,TGTGCCAGCAGTTCAGGGGGAGTCCAATCCTACGAGCAGTACTTC,CASSSGGVQSYEQYF
TRBV5-5,TRBJ2-7,.,.,TGTGCCAGCAGCTTGCCCAATACATCCTCCTACGAGCAGTACTTC,CASSLPNTSSYEQYF
TRBV6-1,TRBJ1-3,.,.,TGTGCCAGCAGTGACCCACAGGGTTACTCTGGAAACACCATATATTTT,CASSDPQGYSGNTIYF
TRBV11-2,TRBJ1-4,.,TRBD1,TGTGCCAGCAGCTCGGGACAGGCGAATGAAAAACTGTTTTTT,CASSSGQANEKLFF
TRBV9,TRBJ2-1,.,TRBD2,TGTGCCAGCAGCATGAGACTAGCGCCGTCCTACAATGAGCAGTTCTTC,CASSMRLAPSYNEQFF
TRBV4-1,TRBJ2-7,once,TRBD2,TGCGCCAGCAGCCAAGATAGGACTAGGCCTAGCGGGTCCTACGAGCAGTACTTC,CASSQDRTRPSGSYEQYF
TRBV27,TRBJ1-5,.,TRBD1,TGTGCCAGCAGCCACAGGGGGCTCAATCAGCCCCAGCATTTT,CASSHRGLNQPQHF
TRBV10-1,TRBJ2-7,.,TRBD1,TGCGCCAGCAGTTCCGGGACAGGGTATCACGAGCAGTACTTC,CASSSGTGYHEQYF
TRBV7-9,TRBJ2-7,once,TRBD2,TGTGCCAGCAGCCTTCTTTCGGGACTAGCATACGAGCAGTACTTC,CASSLLSGLAYEQYF
TRBV4-3,TRBJ2-1,.,TRBD2,TGCGCCAGCAGCCAGAATCTAGCGGGAGAAGGTGATGAGCAGTTCTTC,CASSQNLAGEGDEQFF
TRBV2,TRBJ1-1,.,TRBD1,TGTGCCAGCAGTGATTCCGGGACAGGGGATCTGAACACTGAAGCTTTCTTT,CASSDSGTGDLNTEAFF
TRBV27,TRBJ2-7,.,TRBD2,TGTGCCAGCAGTTTACGGGGGGGAATCTCCTACGAGCAGTACTTC,CASSLRGGISYEQYF
TRBV5-8,TRBJ2-2,.,TRBD2,TGTGCCAGCAGCTCCGCCGGGAGGCGGATTATGGAGCTGTTTTTT,CASSSAGRRIMELFF
TRBV27,TRBJ2-7,.,TRBD2,TGTGCCAGCAGTATTACTCCGGGACTAGCTGACTACGAGCAGTACTTC,CASSITPGLADYEQYF
TRBV15,TRBJ1-2,.,.,TGTGCCACCAGCAGAGACTCTTTACAGGGCCCCAGTTCATATGGCTACACCTTC,CATSRDSLQGPSSYGYTF
TRBV7-2,TRBJ2-1,.,TRBD1,TGTGCCAGCAGCATAAGACAGGGGAGCTGCGAGCAGTTCTTC,CASSIRQGSCEQFF
TRBV18,TRBJ2-7,.,.,TGTGCCAGCTCACCACGGACAATCCCCTACGAGCAGTACTTC,CASSPRTIPYEQYF
TRBV29-1,TRBJ2-3,.,TRBD1,TGCAGCGTTGGAGGGGGCCGGACAGATACGCAGTATTTT,CSVGGGRTDTQYF
TRBV12-5,TRBJ2-5,few,.,TGTGCTAGTCAGGCAGGGTCGGAAGAGACCCAGTACTTC,CASQAGSEETQYF
TRBV4-2,TRBJ2-3,few,TRBD2,TGTGCCAGCAGCCAAGATCTTCGCGGGAGGGCCGGAGATACGCAGTATTTT,CASSQDLRGRAGDTQYF
TRBV5-6,TRBJ2-5,few,TRBD2,TGTGCCAGCAGCTTCCTAGCGGATCAAGAGACCCAGTACTTC,CASSFLADQETQYF
TRBV4-1,TRBJ2-7,.,.,TGCGCCAGCAGCCAAGACGGTTCACCTACGACTAGTATATACGAGCAGTACTTC,CASSQDGSPTTSIYEQYF
TRBV7-9,TRBJ2-1,.,TRBD2,TGTGCCAGCAGCTTAGCGGGAGGGCCTCAGTTCGGATCCTACAATGAGCAGTTCTTC,CASSLAGGPQFGSYNEQFF
TRBV30,TRBJ2-7,.,TRBD1,TGTGCCTGGAGTCCCTACAGGGGGCGAGCCTACGAGCAGTACTTC,CAWSPYRGRAYEQYF
TRBV11-2,TRBJ2-3,.,.,TGTGCCAGCAGCTTAGCTGGGGGCAGTGCCCGGGGCACAGATACGCAGTATTTT,CASSLAGGSARGTDTQYF